These 14 T cell receptor beta chains were sequenced from one sample in a study of T cells in localized non-small cell lung cancer. Sequencing was performed with immunoSEQ multiplex PCR; in TCRdb, only in-frame clones are kept and a portion is missing. The sample lists 40,000 or so clones; 80% to 85% were seen once. The sequencing used peripheral blood mononuclear cells, collected before any cancer treatment. These receptors originate from a male donor at least 60 years old with stage II lung adenocarcinoma.

This clone was counted a single time. The V gene is TRBV25-1, the J gene TRBJ2-7, with 7 nucleotides matching TRBD1. V trimming: 4 bases; J trimming: 3 bases; junction bases outside the gene matches: 12. This CDR3 region has 16 residues. Germline values: CDR1 MGHDK, CDR2 SYGVNS. The CDR3 DNA follows: TGTGCCAGCAGTGGGGAGACAGGGTCATCTGGCTACGAGCAGTACTTC. This codes for CASSGETGSSGYEQYF.

The CDR3 DNA sequence: TGTGCCAGCAAGGCCCCCACGGGCAATGAGCAGTTCTTC. This gives the protein CASKAPTGNEQFF. The rearrangement joins TRBV9 to TRBJ2-1, with D uncertain. Trimming removed 6 bases at V and 6 bases at J, with 13 bases between. Germline V gene data show CDR1 as SGDLS and CDR2 as YYNGEE. The CDR3 is 13 amino acids.

DNA of the CDR3: TGTGCCAGCAGCCAAGATCCATCCGGTTTTCAGCCCCAGCATTTT. Encoded protein: CASSQDPSGFQPQHF. The rearrangement links TRBV4-2 to TRBJ1-5; D is undetermined. Germline CDR1 and CDR2: LGHNA and YNFKEQ. There are 15 residues in the CDR3. V lost 0 bases to trimming and J lost 6 bases, with 12 bases between them.

This chain uses TRBV6-6 with TRBJ1-3, with D perhaps matching TRBD1 (6 bases). From germline, CDR1 is MNHNY and CDR2 SVGAGI (reference sequence). The ends were cut back, 4 bases at V and 0 bases at J, with 7 bases in the middle. The CDR3 consists of 14 residues. The CDR3 loop reads CASSWTASGNTIYF. CDR3 nucleotides: TGTGCCAGCAGTTGGACAGCCTCTGGAAACACCATATATTTT.

On this clone itself: Other DNA sequences in the sample encode the same CDR3. The rearrangement joins TRBV6-4 to TRBJ1-1; unclear D gene. The V end lost 3 bases, the J end lost 0 bases, and 5 bases lay between the germline ends. This CDR3 is 13 amino acids long. CDR1 and CDR2 (germline): MRHNA, SNTAGT. This chain's CDR3 is CASSEQVNTEAFF. CDR3 in DNA: TGTGCCAGCAGTGAACAAGTGAACACTGAAGCTTTCTTT.

The V call is TRBV2, the J call TRBJ1-5, with D unclear. This CDR3 spans 15 amino acids. V lost 6 bases to trimming and J lost 4 bases, with 16 bases between them. The germline gives CDR1 SNHLY, CDR2 FYNNEI. CDR3 coding DNA: TGTGCCAGCAGCTACGAAGGGAGGGCAAATCAGCCCCAGCATTTT. Translating it yields CASSYEGRANQPQHF.

V gene TRBV6-5 combines with J gene TRBJ1-5; D gene uncertain. V lost 5 bases to trimming and J lost 11 bases, with 22 bases between them. The CDR3 runs to 15 residues. Germline CDR1 and CDR2: MNHEY and SVGAGI. For the CDR3, the DNA is TGTGCCAGCAGTCCGAGTCCCGCGGGGTCGATGACCCAGCATTTT. It encodes CASSPSPAGSMTQHF.

The chain recombines TRBV14 with TRBJ2-3; the D is unclear. V was trimmed by 4 bases and J by 4 bases, leaving 9 bases between them. The CDR3 contains 13 residues. Germline CDR1 SGHDN, CDR2 FVKESK. The CDR3 DNA follows: TGTGCCAGCAGCCTTCTAGTATCAGATACGCAGTATTTT. It specifies CASSLLVSDTQYF.

The V gene is TRBV5-6, the J gene TRBJ2-7; D remains ambiguous. CDR1 is SGHDT, CDR2 YYEEEE, per germline. V gave up 2 bases and J gave up 2 bases, with 14 bases separating them. The CDR3 runs 15 residues. DNA of the CDR3: TGTGCCAGCAGCTTCGTCCGCGAGGCAACCTACGAGCAGTACTTC. Translating it yields CASSFVREATYEQYF.

The chain joins TRBV18 to TRBJ1-1; 8 positions match TRBD1. CDR1 is KGHSH, CDR2 LQKENI, per germline. The ends lost 4 bases at V and 11 bases at J; junction bases unmatched: 12. The CDR3 sequence is 14 residues long. CDR3: CASSRDRLDWDAFF. The CDR3 DNA is TGTGCCAGCTCACGGGACAGGCTGGATTGGGACGCTTTCTTT.

The CDR3 bases are TGTGCCAGCAGTTTAGGGTGGGGGGGCGCAGGCACTGAAGCTTTCTTT. Its protein is CASSLGWGGAGTEAFF. This chain joins TRBV27 and TRBJ1-1, with D perhaps TRBD1 (6 bases). The germline V and J ends were trimmed by 2 bases and 4 bases, with 17 bases remaining between them. The CDR3 is made up of 16 amino acids. Per germline, CDR1 MNHEY and CDR2 SMNVEV (reference sequence).

The chain joins TRBV19 to TRBJ2-1, with D uncertain. Germline CDR1 is LNHDA and CDR2 is SQIVND (reference sequence). The CDR3 length is 15 residues. V shed 2 bases and J shed 4 bases, with 12 bases lying between them. For the CDR3, the DNA is TGTGCCAGTAGTATAAGGGAACAGCTTTACAATGAGCAGTTCTTC. It yields the protein CASSIREQLYNEQFF. Complete variable domain (other parts from reference TRBV19 and TRBJ2-1): DGGITQSPKYLFRKEGQNVTLSCEQNLNHDAMYWYRQDPGQGLRLIYYSQIVNDFQKGDIAEGYSVSREKKESFPLTVTSAQKNPTAFYLCASSIREQLYNEQFFGPGTRLTVL.

The chain is built from TRBV7-6 and TRBJ1-1, with D tentatively TRBD1 (6 bases). CDR3 length: 13 amino acids. The ends were cut back, 3 bases at V and 7 bases at J, with 12 bases in the middle. Per the germline V gene, CDR1 is SGHVS and CDR2 is FNYEAQ. The chain's CDR3 is CASSLSGAGEAFF. Here the CDR3 DNA reads TGTGCCAGCAGCTTGTCAGGGGCTGGTGAAGCTTTCTTT.

This rearrangement joins TRBV19 to TRBJ1-2; perhaps TRBD1 as D (5 bases). V was shortened by 7 bases and J by 5 bases, with 17 bases between the two germline ends. The CDR3 is 14 amino acids. Germline-derived CDR1 and CDR2 are LNHDA and SQIVND (reference sequence). The CDR3 DNA sequence: TGTGCCAGTACGGAACCGGGACGGCTGTATGGCTACACCTTC. Translation gives CASTEPGRLYGYTF.